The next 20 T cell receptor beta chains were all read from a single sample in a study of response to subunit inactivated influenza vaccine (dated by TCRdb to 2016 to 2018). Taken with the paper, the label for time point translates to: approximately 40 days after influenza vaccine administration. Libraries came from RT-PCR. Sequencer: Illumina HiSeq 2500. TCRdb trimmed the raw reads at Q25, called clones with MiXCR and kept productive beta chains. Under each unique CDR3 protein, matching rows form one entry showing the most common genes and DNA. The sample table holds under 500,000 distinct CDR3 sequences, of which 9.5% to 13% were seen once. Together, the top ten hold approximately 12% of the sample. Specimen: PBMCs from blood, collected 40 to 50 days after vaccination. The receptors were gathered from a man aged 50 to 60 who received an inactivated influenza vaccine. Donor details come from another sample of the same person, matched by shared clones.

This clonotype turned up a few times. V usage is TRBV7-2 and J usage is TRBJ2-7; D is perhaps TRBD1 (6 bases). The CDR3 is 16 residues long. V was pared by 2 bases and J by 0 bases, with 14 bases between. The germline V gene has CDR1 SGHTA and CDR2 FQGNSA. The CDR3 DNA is TGTGCCAGCAGCTTATATGCCGGACAGAGCTCCTACGAGCAGTACTTC. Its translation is CASSLYAGQSSYEQYF.

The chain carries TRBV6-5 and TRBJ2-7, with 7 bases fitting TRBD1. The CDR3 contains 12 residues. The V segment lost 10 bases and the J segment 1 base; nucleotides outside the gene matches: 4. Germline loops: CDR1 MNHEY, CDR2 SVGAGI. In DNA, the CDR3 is TGTGCCACTCGACAGGGTTCCTACGAGCAGTACTTC. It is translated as CATRQGSYEQYF.

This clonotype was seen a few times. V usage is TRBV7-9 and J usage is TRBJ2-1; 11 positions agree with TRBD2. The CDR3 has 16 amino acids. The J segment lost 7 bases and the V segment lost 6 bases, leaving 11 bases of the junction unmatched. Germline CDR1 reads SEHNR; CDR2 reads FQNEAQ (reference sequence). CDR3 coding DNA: TGTGCCAGCAGTCCTCTAGCGGGAGGCCTAGGAAATGAGCAGTTCTTC. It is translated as CASSPLAGGLGNEQFF.

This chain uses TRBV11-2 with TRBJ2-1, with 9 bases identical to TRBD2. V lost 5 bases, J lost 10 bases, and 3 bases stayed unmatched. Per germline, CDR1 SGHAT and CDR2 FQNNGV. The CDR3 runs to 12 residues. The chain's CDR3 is CASSHGLAEQFF. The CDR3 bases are TGTGCCAGCAGCCACGGACTAGCGGAGCAGTTCTTC.

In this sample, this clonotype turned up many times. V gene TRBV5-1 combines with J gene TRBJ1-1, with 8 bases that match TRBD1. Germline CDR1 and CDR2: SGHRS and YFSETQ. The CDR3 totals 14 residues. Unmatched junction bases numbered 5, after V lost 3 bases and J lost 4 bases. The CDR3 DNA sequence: TGCGCCAGCAGCTGGGGAACAGGGGGCACTGAAGCTTTCTTT. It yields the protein CASSWGTGGTEAFF.

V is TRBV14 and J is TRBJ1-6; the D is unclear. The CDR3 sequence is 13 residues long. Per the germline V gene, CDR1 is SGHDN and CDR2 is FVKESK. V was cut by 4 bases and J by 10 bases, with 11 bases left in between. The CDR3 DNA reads TGTGCCAGCAGCCCACACCGGGAGTCACCCCTCCACTTT. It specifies CASSPHRESPLHF.

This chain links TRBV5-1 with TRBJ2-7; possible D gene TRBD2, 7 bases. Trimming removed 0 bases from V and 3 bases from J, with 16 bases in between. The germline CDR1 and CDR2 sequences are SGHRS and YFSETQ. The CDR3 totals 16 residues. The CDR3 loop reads CASSLAGGGYHYEQYF. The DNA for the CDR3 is TGCGCCAGCAGCTTGGCCGGCGGGGGCTACCACTACGAGCAGTACTTC.

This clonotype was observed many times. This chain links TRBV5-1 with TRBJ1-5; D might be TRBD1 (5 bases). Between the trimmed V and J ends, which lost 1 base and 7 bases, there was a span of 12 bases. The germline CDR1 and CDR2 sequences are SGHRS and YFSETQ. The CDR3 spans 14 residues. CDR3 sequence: CASSLQGTGQPQHF. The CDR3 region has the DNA TGCGCCAGCAGCTTGCAGGGTACGGGACAGCCCCAGCATTTT.

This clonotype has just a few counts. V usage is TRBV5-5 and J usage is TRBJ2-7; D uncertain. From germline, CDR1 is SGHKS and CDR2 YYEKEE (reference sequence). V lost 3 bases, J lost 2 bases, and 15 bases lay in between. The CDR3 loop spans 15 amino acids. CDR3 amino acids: CASSSELKRAYEQYF. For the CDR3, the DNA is TGTGCCAGCAGCTCTGAACTTAAAAGAGCCTACGAGCAGTACTTC.

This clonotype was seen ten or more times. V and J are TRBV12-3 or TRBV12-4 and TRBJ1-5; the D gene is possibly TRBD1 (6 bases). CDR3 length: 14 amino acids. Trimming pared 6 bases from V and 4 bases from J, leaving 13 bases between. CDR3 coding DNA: TGTGCCAGCAGAATCGGACAGCAAAATCAGCCCCAGCATTTT. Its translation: CASRIGQQNQPQHF.

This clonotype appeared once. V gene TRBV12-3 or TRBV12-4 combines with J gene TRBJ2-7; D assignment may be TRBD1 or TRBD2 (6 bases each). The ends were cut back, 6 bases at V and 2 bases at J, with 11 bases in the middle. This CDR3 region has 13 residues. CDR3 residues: CASRRDTTYEQYF. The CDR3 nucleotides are TGTGCCAGCAGGCGGGACACCACCTACGAGCAGTACTTC.

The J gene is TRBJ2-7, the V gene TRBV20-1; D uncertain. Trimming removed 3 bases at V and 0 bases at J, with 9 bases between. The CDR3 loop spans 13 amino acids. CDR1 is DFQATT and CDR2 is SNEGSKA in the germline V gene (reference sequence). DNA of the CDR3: TGCAGTGCTAGGCGGTGGGGCTCCTACGAGCAGTACTTC. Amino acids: CSARRWGSYEQYF.

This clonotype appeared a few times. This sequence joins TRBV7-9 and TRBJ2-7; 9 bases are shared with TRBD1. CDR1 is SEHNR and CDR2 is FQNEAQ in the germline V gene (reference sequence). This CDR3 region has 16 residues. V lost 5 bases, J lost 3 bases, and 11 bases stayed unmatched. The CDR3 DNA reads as TGTGCCAGCAGCCCCCATGCGGGACAGGGCGTCTACGAGCAGTACTTC. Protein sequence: CASSPHAGQGVYEQYF.

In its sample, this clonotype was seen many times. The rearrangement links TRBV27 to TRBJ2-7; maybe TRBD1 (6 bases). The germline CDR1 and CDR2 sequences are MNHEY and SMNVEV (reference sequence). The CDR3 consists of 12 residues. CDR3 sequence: CAAGRGPYEQYF. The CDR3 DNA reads TGTGCGGCAGGCAGGGGACCCTACGAGCAGTACTTC.

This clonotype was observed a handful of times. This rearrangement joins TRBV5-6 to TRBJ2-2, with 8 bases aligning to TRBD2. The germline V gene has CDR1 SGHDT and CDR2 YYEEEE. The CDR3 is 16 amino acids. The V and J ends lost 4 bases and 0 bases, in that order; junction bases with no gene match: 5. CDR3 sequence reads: CASSPGGTSNTGELFF. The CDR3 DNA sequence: TGTGCCAGCAGCCCGGGGGGGACATCGAACACCGGGGAGCTGTTTTTT.

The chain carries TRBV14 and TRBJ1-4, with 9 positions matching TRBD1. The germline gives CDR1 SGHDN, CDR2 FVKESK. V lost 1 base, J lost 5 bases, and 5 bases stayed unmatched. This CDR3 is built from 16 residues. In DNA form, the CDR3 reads TGTGCCAGCAGCCAAGTTCCGGGACAGGGAAATGAAAAACTGTTTTTT. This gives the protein CASSQVPGQGNEKLFF.

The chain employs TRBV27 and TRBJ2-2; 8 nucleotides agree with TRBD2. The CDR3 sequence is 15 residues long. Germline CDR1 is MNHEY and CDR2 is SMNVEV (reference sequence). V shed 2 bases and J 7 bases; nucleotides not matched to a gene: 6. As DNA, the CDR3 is TGTGCCAGCAGTTTAAGTCGAACTAGCGGCGGGGAGCTGTTTTTT. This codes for CASSLSRTSGGELFF.

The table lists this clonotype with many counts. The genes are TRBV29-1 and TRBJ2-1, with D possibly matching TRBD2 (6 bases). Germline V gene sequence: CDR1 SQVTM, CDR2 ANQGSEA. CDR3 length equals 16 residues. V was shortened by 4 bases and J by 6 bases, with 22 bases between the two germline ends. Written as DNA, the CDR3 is TGCAGCGTTGGGGGCCCATGGAGGGGTGAGGGCAATGAGCAGTTCTTC. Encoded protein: CSVGGPWRGEGNEQFF.

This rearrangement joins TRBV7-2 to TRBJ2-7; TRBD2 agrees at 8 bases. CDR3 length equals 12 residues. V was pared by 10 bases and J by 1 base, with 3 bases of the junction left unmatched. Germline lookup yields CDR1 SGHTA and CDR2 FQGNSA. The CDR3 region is CATGGASYEQYF. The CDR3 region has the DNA TGTGCCACCGGGGGGGCATCCTACGAGCAGTACTTC.

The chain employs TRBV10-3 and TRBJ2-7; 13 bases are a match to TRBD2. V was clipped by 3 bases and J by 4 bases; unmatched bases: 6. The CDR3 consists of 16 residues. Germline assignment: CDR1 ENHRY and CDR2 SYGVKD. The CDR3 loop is CAISDTSGGVSYEQYF. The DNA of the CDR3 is TGTGCCATCAGTGATACTAGCGGGGGGGTTTCTTACGAGCAGTACTTC.